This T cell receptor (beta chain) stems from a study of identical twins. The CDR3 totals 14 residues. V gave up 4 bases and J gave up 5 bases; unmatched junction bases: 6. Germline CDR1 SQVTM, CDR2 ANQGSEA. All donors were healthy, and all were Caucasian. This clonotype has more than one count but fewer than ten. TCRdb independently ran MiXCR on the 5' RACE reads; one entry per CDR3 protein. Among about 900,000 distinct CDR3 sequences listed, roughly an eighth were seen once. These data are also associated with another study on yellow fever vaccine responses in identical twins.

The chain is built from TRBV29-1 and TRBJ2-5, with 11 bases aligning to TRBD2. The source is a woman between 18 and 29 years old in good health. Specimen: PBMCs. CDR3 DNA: TGCAGCGTTGTTAGCGGGAGGGCCTGGGAGACCCAGTACTTC. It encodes CSVVSGRAWETQYF.